The clone carrying this T cell receptor beta chain was found once. Produced via immunoSEQ multiplex PCR; TCRdb's table is partial and in-frame only. In the table there are roughly 500,000 clones, more than 75% of which are singletons. The sample is drawn from a study of shared clonotypes between healthy human individuals. Those who donated were healthy HIV-negative adults, with no recent acute infections or vaccinations reported. V was clipped by 2 bases and J by 4 bases, with 14 bases between them. In germline, CDR1 is SGHRS, CDR2 YFSETQ. The CDR3 totals 15 residues. The TCR sequence derives from a woman in her thirties or forties in good health. Some clones in this sample may be carry-over from other donors' samples. The chain uses TRBV5-1 and TRBJ2-3, with D perhaps matching TRBD1 (5 bases). Sample: PBMCs. DNA of the CDR3: TGCGCCAGCAGCTTAGCAGGGTCCTTCGCAGATACGCAGTATTTT. It translates to CASSLAGSFADTQYF. Combining the CDR3 with reference TRBV5-1 and TRBJ2-3 gives the whole variable domain KAGVTQTPRYLIKTRGQQVTLSCSPISGHRSVSWYQQTPGQGLQFLFEYFSETQRNKGNFPGRFSGRQFSNSRSEMNVSTLELGDSALYLCASSLAGSFADTQYFGPGTRLTVL.